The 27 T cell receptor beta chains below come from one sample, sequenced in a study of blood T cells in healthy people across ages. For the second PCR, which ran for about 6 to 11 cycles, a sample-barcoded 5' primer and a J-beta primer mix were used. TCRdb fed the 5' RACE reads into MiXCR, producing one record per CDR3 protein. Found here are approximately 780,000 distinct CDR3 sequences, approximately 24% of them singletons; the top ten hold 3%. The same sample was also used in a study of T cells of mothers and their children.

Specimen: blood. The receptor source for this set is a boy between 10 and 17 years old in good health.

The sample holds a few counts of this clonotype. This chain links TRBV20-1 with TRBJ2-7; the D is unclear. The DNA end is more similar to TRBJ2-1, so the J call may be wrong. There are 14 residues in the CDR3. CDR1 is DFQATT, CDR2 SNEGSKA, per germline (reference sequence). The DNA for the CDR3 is TGCAGTGCTAGTAGCCAATGGGCTTTCGATGAGCAGTTCTTC. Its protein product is CSASSQWAFDEQFF.

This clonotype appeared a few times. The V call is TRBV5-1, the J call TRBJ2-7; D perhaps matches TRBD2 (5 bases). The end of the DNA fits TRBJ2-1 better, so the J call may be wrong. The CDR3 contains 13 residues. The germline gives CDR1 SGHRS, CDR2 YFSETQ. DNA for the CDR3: TGCGCCAGCAGCTTGGTGGGAGAAGATGAGCAGTTCTTC. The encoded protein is CASSLVGEDEQFF.

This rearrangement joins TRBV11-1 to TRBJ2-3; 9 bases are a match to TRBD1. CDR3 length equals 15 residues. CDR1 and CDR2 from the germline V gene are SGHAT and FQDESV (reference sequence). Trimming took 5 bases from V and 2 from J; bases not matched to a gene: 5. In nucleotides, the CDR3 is TGTGCCAGCAGCGCCGGGACAGGGACCACAGATACGCAGTATTTT. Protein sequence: CASSAGTGTTDTQYF.

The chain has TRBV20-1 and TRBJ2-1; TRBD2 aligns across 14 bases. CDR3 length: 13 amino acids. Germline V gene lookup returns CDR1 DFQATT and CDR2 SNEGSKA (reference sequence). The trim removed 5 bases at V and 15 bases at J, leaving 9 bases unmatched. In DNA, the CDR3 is TGCAGTGCTCTTCCGGGACTAGCGGGAGAACGGTTCTTC. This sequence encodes CSALPGLAGERFF.

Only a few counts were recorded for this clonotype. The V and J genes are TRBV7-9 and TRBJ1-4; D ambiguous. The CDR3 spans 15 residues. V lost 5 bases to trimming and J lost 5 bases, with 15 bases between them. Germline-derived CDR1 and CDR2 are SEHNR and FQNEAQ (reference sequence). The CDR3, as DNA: TGTGCCAGCAGCCCCCCGAGCAGTGTGAATGAAAAACTGTTTTTT. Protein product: CASSPPSSVNEKLFF.

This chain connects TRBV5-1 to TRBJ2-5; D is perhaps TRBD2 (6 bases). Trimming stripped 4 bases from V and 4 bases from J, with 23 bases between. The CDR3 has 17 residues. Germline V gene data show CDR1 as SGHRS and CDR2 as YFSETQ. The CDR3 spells CASSGSQLGDLGETQYF. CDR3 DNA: TGCGCCAGCAGCGGCAGTCAACTAGGGGACTTGGGAGAGACCCAGTACTTC.

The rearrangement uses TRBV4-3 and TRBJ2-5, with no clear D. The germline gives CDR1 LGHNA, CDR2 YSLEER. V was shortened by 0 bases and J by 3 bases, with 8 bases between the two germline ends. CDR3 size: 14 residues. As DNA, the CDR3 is TGCGCCAGCAGCCAAGATACCGGCAAAGAGACCCAGTACTTC. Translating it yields CASSQDTGKETQYF.

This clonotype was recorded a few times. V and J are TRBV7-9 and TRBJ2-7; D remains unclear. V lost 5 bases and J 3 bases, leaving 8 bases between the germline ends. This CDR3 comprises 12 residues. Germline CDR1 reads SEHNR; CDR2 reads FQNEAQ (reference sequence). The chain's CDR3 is CASSPAVYEQYF. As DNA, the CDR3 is TGTGCCAGCAGCCCCGCGGTCTACGAGCAGTACTTC.

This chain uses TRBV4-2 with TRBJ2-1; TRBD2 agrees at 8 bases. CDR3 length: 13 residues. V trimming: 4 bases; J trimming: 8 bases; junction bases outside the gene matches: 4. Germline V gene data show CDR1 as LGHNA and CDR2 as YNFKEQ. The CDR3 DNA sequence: TGTGCCAGCAGCCGCAGCGGGGGCGATGAGCAGTTCTTC. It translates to CASSRSGGDEQFF.

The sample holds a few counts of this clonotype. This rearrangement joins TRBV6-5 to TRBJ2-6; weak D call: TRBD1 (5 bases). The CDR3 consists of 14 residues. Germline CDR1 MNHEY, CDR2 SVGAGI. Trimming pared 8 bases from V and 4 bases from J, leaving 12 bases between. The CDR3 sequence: CASRGHRGANVLTF. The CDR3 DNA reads TGTGCCAGCCGCGGACACCGGGGGGCCAACGTCCTGACTTTC.

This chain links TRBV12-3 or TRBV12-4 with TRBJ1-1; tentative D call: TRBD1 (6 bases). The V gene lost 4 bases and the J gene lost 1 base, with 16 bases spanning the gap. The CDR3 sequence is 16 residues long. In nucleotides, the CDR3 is TGTGCCAGCAGTTCGATTGGCCGGGACACGAACACTGAAGCTTTCTTT. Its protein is CASSSIGRDTNTEAFF.

The CDR3 is CATSREGNSPLHF. For the CDR3, the DNA is TGTGCCACCAGCAGAGAAGGGAATTCACCCCTCCACTTT. J is TRBJ1-6 and V is TRBV15; D remains unclear. The CDR3 runs 13 residues. Per germline, CDR1 LNHNV and CDR2 YYDKDF (reference sequence). The ends were cut back, 0 bases at V and 7 bases at J, with 4 bases in the middle.

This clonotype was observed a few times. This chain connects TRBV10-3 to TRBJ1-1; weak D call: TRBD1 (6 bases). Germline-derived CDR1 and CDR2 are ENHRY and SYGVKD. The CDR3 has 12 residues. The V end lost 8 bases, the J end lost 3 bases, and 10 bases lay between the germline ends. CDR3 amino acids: CAISEGDTEAFF. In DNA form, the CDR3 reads TGTGCCATCTCGGAGGGGGACACTGAAGCTTTCTTT.

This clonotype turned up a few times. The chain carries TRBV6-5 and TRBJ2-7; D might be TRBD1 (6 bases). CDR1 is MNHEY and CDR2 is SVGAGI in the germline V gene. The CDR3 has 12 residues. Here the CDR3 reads CATHRTDYEQYF. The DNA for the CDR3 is TGTGCTACCCACCGGACAGATTACGAGCAGTACTTC.

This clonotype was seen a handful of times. The CDR3 DNA is TGCAGCGTTGGGCAGGACACAGATACGCAGTATTTT. Protein product: CSVGQDTDTQYF. J is TRBJ2-3 and V is TRBV29-1; D ambiguous. Germline loops: CDR1 SQVTM, CDR2 ANQGSEA. V lost 4 bases and J lost 2, with 7 bases in between. The CDR3 runs to 12 residues.

In DNA, the CDR3 is TGCGCCAGCAGCTTGGGGGGCGGCACAACTAACTATGGCTACACCTTC. This sequence encodes CASSLGGGTTNYGYTF. The V and J genes are TRBV5-1 and TRBJ1-2; possible D gene TRBD1, 5 bases. The V end lost 0 bases, the J end lost 0 bases, and 12 bases lay between the germline ends. The CDR3 runs to 16 residues. Per the germline V gene, CDR1 is SGHRS and CDR2 is YFSETQ.

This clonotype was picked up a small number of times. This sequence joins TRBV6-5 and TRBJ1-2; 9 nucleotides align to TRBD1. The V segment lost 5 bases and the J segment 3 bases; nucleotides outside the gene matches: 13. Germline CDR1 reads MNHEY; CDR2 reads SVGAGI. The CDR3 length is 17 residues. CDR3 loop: CASSNNPGTGPDYGYTF. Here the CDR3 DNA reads TGTGCCAGCAGTAACAACCCAGGGACAGGGCCCGACTATGGCTACACCTTC.

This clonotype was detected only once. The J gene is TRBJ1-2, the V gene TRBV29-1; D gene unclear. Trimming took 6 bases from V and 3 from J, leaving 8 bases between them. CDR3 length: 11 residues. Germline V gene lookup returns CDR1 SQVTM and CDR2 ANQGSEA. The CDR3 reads CSVGLDYGYTF. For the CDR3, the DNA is TGCAGCGTGGGGTTGGACTATGGCTACACCTTC.

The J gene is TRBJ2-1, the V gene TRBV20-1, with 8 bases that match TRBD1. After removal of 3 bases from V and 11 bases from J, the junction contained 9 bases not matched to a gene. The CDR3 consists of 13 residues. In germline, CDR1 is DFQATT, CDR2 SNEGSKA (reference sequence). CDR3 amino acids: CSARDGQGTKQFF. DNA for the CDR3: TGCAGTGCTAGGGACGGACAGGGAACTAAGCAGTTCTTC.

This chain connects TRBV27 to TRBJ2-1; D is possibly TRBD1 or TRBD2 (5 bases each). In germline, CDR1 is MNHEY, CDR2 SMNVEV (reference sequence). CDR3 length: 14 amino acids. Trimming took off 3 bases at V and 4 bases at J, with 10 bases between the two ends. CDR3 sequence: CASSFGDPYNEQFF. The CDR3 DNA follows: TGTGCCAGCAGTTTTGGGGACCCTTACAATGAGCAGTTCTTC.

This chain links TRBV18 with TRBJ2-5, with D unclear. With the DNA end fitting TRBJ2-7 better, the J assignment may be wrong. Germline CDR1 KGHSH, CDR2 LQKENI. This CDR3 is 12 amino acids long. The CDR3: CASSPQVYEQYF. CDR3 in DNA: TGTGCCAGCTCTCCTCAGGTTTACGAGCAGTACTTC.

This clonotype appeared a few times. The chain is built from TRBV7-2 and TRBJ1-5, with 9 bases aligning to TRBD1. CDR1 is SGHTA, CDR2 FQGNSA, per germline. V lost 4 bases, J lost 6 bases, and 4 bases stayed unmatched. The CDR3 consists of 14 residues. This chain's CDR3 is CASSSGTGFQPQHF. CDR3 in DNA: TGTGCCAGCAGCTCCGGGACAGGGTTTCAGCCCCAGCATTTT.

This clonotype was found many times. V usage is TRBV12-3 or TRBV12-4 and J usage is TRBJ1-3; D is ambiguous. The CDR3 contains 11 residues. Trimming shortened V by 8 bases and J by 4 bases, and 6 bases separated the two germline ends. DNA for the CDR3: TGTGCCAGCGGTCCCGGAAACACCATATATTTT. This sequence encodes CASGPGNTIYF.

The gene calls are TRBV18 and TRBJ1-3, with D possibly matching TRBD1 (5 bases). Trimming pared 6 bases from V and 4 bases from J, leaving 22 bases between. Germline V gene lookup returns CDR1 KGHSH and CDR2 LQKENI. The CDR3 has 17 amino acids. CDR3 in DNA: TGTGCCAGCTCGCCCGACTCGACGCCAAGGGGCGGAAACACCATATATTTT. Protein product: CASSPDSTPRGGNTIYF. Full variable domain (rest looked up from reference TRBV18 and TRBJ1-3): NAGVMQNPRHLVRRRGQEARLRCSPMKGHSHVYWYRQLPEEGLKFMVYLQKENIIDESGMPKERFSAEFPKEGPSILRIQQVVRGDSAAYFCASSPDSTPRGGNTIYFGEGSWLTVV.

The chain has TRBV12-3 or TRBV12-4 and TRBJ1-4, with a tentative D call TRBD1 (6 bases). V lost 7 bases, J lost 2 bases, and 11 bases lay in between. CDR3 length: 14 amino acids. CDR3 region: CASTDRLTNEKLFF. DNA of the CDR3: TGTGCCAGCACCGACAGGTTGACTAATGAAAAACTGTTTTTT.

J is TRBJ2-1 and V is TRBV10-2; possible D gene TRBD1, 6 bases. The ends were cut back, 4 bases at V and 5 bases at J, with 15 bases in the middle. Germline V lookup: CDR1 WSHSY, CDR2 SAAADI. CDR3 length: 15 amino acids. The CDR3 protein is CASSVGARSDNEQFF. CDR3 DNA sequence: TGCGCCAGCAGTGTGGGGGCAAGGTCAGACAATGAGCAGTTCTTC.

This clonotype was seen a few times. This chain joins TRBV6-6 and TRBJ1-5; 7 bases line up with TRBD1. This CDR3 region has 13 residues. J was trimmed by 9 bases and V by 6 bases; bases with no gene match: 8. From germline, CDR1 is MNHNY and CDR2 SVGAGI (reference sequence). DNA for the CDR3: TGTGCCAGCAGGAAAGGACAGGACGGGCCCCAGCATTTT. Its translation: CASRKGQDGPQHF.